These T cell receptor beta chains were read from a single sample in a study of CD8+CD57+ T cells in acquired aplastic anemia. TCRdb itself ran the reads through MiXCR, one entry per CDR3 protein. The sample records 200,000 or so distinct CDR3 sequences, 55% to 65% being singletons. The specimen was sorted CD4+, CD8+, or CD8+CD57+ T cells (not recorded which) from PBMCs. The receptors stem from a human donor with aplastic anemia. The CDR3 runs from the conserved cysteine through the conserved F or W. The order of the fields is D gene, clone size, V gene, J gene, CDR3 DNA, CDR3 protein. D genes are given only for firm matches. Rows may omit the clone size; those that give it use once, few, many or a size class.

d_gene: -
abundance: many
v_gene: TRBV13
j_gene: TRBJ2-7
CDR3nt: TGTGCCAGCAGCGCAACCACCGAGACTAGTGTGTCCTACGAGCAGTACTTC
CDR3aa: CASSATTETSVSYEQYF

d_gene: -
abundance: many
v_gene: TRBV6-1
j_gene: TRBJ2-7
CDR3nt: TGTGCCAGCAGTACGGGAGGACAGCTCTACGAGCAGTACTTC
CDR3aa: CASSTGGQLYEQYF

d_gene: TRBD1
abundance: -
v_gene: TRBV29-1
j_gene: TRBJ1-1
CDR3nt: TGCAGCGTTTCCGGGACAGGTACTGAAGCTTTTTTT
CDR3aa: CSVSGTGTEAFF

d_gene: TRBD2
abundance: -
v_gene: TRBV2
j_gene: TRBJ2-1
CDR3nt: TGTGCCAGTAGGGGTGAAAGCGGGATATTAGAGCAGTTCTTC
CDR3aa: CASRGESGILEQFF

d_gene: TRBD2
abundance: once
v_gene: TRBV7-6
j_gene: TRBJ2-2
CDR3nt: TGTGCCAGCAGCTTAGTAGCGGGGGTTAACACCGGGGAGCTGTTTTTT
CDR3aa: CASSLVAGVNTGELFF

d_gene: -
abundance: -
v_gene: TRBV20-1
j_gene: TRBJ2-1
CDR3nt: TGCAGTGCCAGTGGGGGACCGTTGTCCCACAATGAGCAGTTCTTC
CDR3aa: CSASGGPLSHNEQFF

d_gene: -
abundance: -
v_gene: TRBV9
j_gene: TRBJ1-6
CDR3nt: TGTGCCAGCAGCGCCCTATCAGGAGGATCACCCCTCCACTTT
CDR3aa: CASSALSGGSPLHF

d_gene: -
abundance: -
v_gene: TRBV7-9
j_gene: TRBJ2-7
CDR3nt: TGTGCCAGCAGCTTTGCAGGAACTTACGAGCAGTACTTC
CDR3aa: CASSFAGTYEQYF

d_gene: TRBD1
abundance: few
v_gene: TRBV12-3/TRBV12-4
j_gene: TRBJ1-1
CDR3nt: TGTGCCAGCAGTCCGGGGACAGTCACTGAAGCTTTCTTT
CDR3aa: CASSPGTVTEAFF

d_gene: -
abundance: -
v_gene: TRBV7-3
j_gene: TRBJ1-1
CDR3nt: TGTGCCAGCAGCTTAACGAGGGCTGAAGCTTTCTTT
CDR3aa: CASSLTRAEAFF

d_gene: TRBD2
abundance: -
v_gene: TRBV2
j_gene: TRBJ2-2
CDR3nt: TGTGCCAGCAGTGAACTGGGGCTAGCGGGAGCCGGGGAGCTGTTTTTT
CDR3aa: CASSELGLAGAGELFF

d_gene: TRBD2
abundance: many
v_gene: TRBV6-1
j_gene: TRBJ2-3
CDR3nt: TGTGCCAGCAGTGAAAAGCGCGGGGGGGCCTTGGCAGATACGCAGTATTTT
CDR3aa: CASSEKRGGALADTQYF

d_gene: TRBD2
abundance: -
v_gene: TRBV29-1
j_gene: TRBJ2-3
CDR3nt: TGCAGCGTGGAGGGACAGGGTGTGACTAGCGGGAGGGCCGCAGATACGCAGTATTTT
CDR3aa: CSVEGQGVTSGRAADTQYF

d_gene: -
abundance: few
v_gene: TRBV19
j_gene: TRBJ1-1
CDR3nt: TGTGCCACAATGGGGGTGGGGGCCGAAGCTTTCTTT
CDR3aa: CATMGVGAEAFF

d_gene: TRBD1
abundance: -
v_gene: TRBV7-9
j_gene: TRBJ2-7
CDR3nt: TGTGCCAGCAGCCCACCTCGGGGACAGGGCACCCACGAGCAGTACTTC
CDR3aa: CASSPPRGQGTHEQYF

d_gene: -
abundance: -
v_gene: TRBV6-5
j_gene: TRBJ1-3
CDR3nt: TGTGCCAGCAGTGCAGGGGGAAACACCATATATTTT
CDR3aa: CASSAGGNTIYF